The 3 T cell receptor beta chains below were found in one sample sequenced in a study of post-analysis software for immune sequencing data. Overall study results and limits: The five TRBV segments detected at higher frequency in patients than in controls included TRBV5-6, TRBV5-1 and TRBV20-1.

Unique-molecular-identifier-tagged TCR beta cDNA libraries were used. TCRdb re-called the PCR reads with MiXCR, one entry per CDR3 protein. The repertoire holds about 820,000 distinct CDR3 sequences, around 53% seen once, with approximately 4.3% in the top ten. These TCRs are of unknown antigen specificity. Sequencing was performed on blood. These receptors all stem from a girl aged 10-17 years with multiple sclerosis.

This chain uses TRBV29-1 with TRBJ1-1; 9 nucleotides line up with TRBD1. CDR1 SQVTM and CDR2 ANQGSEA come from the germline V gene. The length of the CDR3 is 13 residues. The ends lost 8 bases at V and 4 bases at J; junction bases unmatched: 8. CDR3 loop: CSTKQGARTEAFF. CDR3 nucleotide sequence: TGCAGCACCAAACAGGGGGCGCGCACTGAAGCTTTCTTT.

The CDR3 is CASSFASNEQFF. For the CDR3, the DNA is TGTGCCAGCAGCTTTGCCAGTAATGAGCAGTTCTTC. The chain combines TRBV7-2 with TRBJ2-1; D unclear. The V end was cut by 3 bases, the J end by 7 bases, with 7 bases between. CDR3 length: 12 residues. From germline, CDR1 is SGHTA and CDR2 FQGNSA.

The chain has TRBV10-3 and TRBJ1-2; 7 bases are a match to TRBD1. V was pared by 3 bases and J by 5 bases, with 6 bases of the junction left unmatched. CDR3 length: 14 residues. From germline, CDR1 is ENHRY and CDR2 SYGVKD. CDR3 sequence: CAISESTGLYGYTF. The CDR3 bases are TGTGCCATCAGTGAATCGACAGGGTTATATGGCTACACCTTC.